The rows below give T cell receptor beta chains drawn from one sample of a study of Graves' ophthalmopathy and Graves' hyperthyroidism. Using its own MiXCR run on the multiplex PCR reads, TCRdb lists one record per CDR3 protein. The repertoire holds hundreds of thousands of distinct CDR3 sequences, with 40% as singletons. The specimen sequenced was peripheral blood. These receptors came from an adult man with Graves' ophthalmopathy. Each CDR3 is given with its conserved first and last residue. A D gene is named only where the DNA matches it firmly. Rows give clone size only sometimes, using once, few, many, or a class for an expanded clone.

length: 15
size: .
J: TRBJ2-7
V: TRBV7-2
D: .
CDR3: CASSLGSSRNYEQYF
DNA: TGTGCCAGCAGCTTGGGTTCTAGCAGAAACTACGAGCAGTACTTC

length: 15
size: once
J: TRBJ2-6
V: TRBV19
D: .
CDR3: CASSVRWTGANVLTF
DNA: TGTGCCAGTAGCGTCCGGTGGACAGGGGCCAACGTCCTGACTTTC

length: 13
size: many
J: TRBJ1-6
V: TRBV19
D: TRBD1
CDR3: CASSVTGDSPLHF
DNA: TGTGCCAGTAGTGTCACAGGGGATTCACCCCTCCACTTT

length: 11
size: .
J: TRBJ1-1
V: TRBV29-1
D: TRBD1
CDR3: CSVERQGEAFF
DNA: TGCAGCGTAGAGAGACAGGGTGAAGCTTTCTTT

length: 14
size: many
J: TRBJ2-7
V: TRBV7-2
D: TRBD2
CDR3: CASSLRLAAYEQYF
DNA: TGTGCCAGCAGCTTAAGACTAGCGGCCTACGAGCAGTACTTC

length: 15
size: .
J: TRBJ2-7
V: TRBV9
D: TRBD1
CDR3: CASSGTESNTGEQYF
DNA: TGTGCCAGCAGTGGGACAGAATCGAACACCGGGGAGCAGTACTTC

length: 15
size: many
J: TRBJ1-5
V: TRBV24-1
D: TRBD1
CDR3: CASRNRDRGGQPQHF
DNA: TGTGCCAGCAGGAACCGGGACAGGGGAGGACAGCCCCAGCATTTT

length: 16
size: few
J: TRBJ2-7
V: TRBV11-1
D: TRBD1
CDR3: CASSLESGTANFEQYF
DNA: TGTGCCAGCAGCTTGGAATCCGGGACAGCCAATTTCGAGCAGTACTTC

length: 13
size: many
J: TRBJ1-5
V: TRBV19
D: .
CDR3: CASSTAQAQPQHF
DNA: TGTGCCAGTAGTACCGCACAGGCTCAGCCCCAGCATTTT

length: 14
size: .
J: TRBJ2-2
V: TRBV7-9
D: .
CDR3: CASSPIGGTGELFF
DNA: TGTGCCAGCAGCCCGATAGGAGGCACCGGGGAGCTGTTTTTT

length: 13
size: .
J: TRBJ1-5
V: TRBV20-1
D: .
CDR3: CSAGQSNNQPQHF
DNA: TGCAGTGCTGGACAGAGCAACAATCAGCCCCAGCATTTT

length: 12
size: many
J: TRBJ1-2
V: TRBV2
D: .
CDR3: CASRAIEYGYTF
DNA: TGTGCCAGCAGGGCCATAGAATACGGCTACACCTTC

length: 13
size: .
J: TRBJ2-7
V: TRBV10-3
D: TRBD1
CDR3: CASSDSGGYEQYF
DNA: TGTGCCAGCAGTGACTCAGGGGGTTACGAGCAGTACTTC

length: 14
size: .
J: TRBJ2-7
V: TRBV2
D: TRBD1
CDR3: CASGSGQGSHEQYF
DNA: TGTGCCAGCGGATCGGGACAGGGGTCCCACGAGCAGTACTTC

length: 13
size: .
J: TRBJ2-7
V: TRBV10-3
D: TRBD1
CDR3: CAIRDRNSYEQYF
DNA: TGTGCCATCAGGGACAGGAACTCCTACGAGCAGTACTTC

length: 12
size: few
J: TRBJ1-1
V: TRBV14
D: .
CDR3: CASSQLDEPAFF
DNA: TGTGCCAGCAGCCAATTAGACGAGCCAGCTTTCTTT

length: 12
size: many
J: TRBJ1-6
V: TRBV25-1
D: .
CDR3: CASRNGNSPLHF
DNA: TGTGCCAGCAGGAACGGCAATTCACCCCTCCACTTT

length: 18
size: .
J: TRBJ1-6
V: TRBV4-3
D: .
CDR3: CASSQDRAGGGRNSPLHF
DNA: TGCGCCAGCAGCCAAGATCGGGCGGGGGGCGGTCGGAATTCACCCCTCCACTTT

length: 15
size: .
J: TRBJ1-4
V: TRBV7-8
D: .
CDR3: CASSLKNREDEKLFF
DNA: TGTGCCAGCAGCCTTAAGAACCGGGAGGATGAAAAACTGTTTTTT

length: 16
size: .
J: TRBJ2-7
V: TRBV19
D: TRBD1
CDR3: CASSQSVGTGGYEQYF
DNA: TGTGCCAGTAGCCAATCAGTGGGAACAGGGGGATACGAGCAGTACTTC

length: 14
size: few
J: TRBJ2-7
V: TRBV19
D: .
CDR3: CASSIDPYSYEQYF
DNA: TGTGCCAGTAGTATAGATCCCTATTCCTACGAGCAGTACTTC

length: 15
size: .
J: TRBJ2-7
V: TRBV6-2/TRBV6-3
D: TRBD1
CDR3: CASSEGQGISYEQYF
DNA: TGTGCCAGCAGTGAGGGACAGGGTATATCCTACGAGCAGTACTTC

length: 14
size: .
J: TRBJ1-1
V: TRBV7-3
D: .
CDR3: CASSLTPGDTEAFF
DNA: TGTGCCAGCAGCTTAACCCCAGGGGACACTGAAGCTTTCTTT

length: 16
size: many
J: TRBJ2-6
V: TRBV29-1
D: .
CDR3: CSVEVRQSSGANVLTF
DNA: TGCAGCGTTGAAGTCCGGCAGAGCTCTGGGGCCAACGTCCTGACTTTC